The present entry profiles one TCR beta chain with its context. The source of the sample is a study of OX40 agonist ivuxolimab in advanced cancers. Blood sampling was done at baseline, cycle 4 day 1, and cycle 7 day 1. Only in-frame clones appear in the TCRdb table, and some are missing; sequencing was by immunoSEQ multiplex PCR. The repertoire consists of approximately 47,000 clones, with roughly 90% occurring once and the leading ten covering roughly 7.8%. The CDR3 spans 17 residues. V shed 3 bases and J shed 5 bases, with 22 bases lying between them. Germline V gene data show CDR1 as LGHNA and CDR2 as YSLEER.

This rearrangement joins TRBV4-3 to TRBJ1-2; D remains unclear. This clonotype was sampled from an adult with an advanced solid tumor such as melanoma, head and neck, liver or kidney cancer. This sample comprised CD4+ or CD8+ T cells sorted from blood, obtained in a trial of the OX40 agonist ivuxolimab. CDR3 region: CASSQAFRGGQLYGYTF. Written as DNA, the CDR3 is TGCGCCAGCAGCCAGGCATTCCGGGGAGGGCAGTTATATGGCTACACCTTC.